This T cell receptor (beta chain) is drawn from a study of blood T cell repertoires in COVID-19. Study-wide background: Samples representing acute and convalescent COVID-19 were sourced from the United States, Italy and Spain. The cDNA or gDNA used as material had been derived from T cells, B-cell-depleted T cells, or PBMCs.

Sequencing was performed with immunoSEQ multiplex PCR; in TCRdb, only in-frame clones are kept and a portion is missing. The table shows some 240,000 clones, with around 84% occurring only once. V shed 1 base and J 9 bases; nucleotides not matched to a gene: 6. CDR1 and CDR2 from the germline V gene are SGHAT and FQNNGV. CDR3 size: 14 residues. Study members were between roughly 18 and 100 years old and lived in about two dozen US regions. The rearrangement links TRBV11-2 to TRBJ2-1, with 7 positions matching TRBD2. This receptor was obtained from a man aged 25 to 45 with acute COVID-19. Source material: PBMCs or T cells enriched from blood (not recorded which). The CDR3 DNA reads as TGTGCCAGCAGCTTAGCCCGGGGGGTCTCTGAGCAGTTCTTC. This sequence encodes CASSLARGVSEQFF.